These 29 T cell receptor beta chains originate from one sample sequenced in a study of OX40 agonist ivuxolimab in advanced cancers. Repertoires were generated with immunoSEQ multiplex PCR, while TCRdb's copy carries only in-frame clones and drops some. The sample comprises 45,000 to 65,000 clones, about nine tenths of which are singletons, and 5.5% to 8% rests with the top ten. The material was CD4+ or CD8+ T cells sorted from blood, obtained in a trial of the OX40 agonist ivuxolimab. The receptors derive from an adult with an advanced solid tumor such as melanoma, head and neck, liver or kidney cancer.

The chain carries TRBV5-1 and TRBJ2-5; a possible D gene is TRBD2 (7 bases). The germline CDR1 and CDR2 sequences are SGHRS and YFSETQ. The CDR3 covers 16 residues. V was clipped by 4 bases and J by 2 bases, with 18 bases between them. The CDR3: CASSPRGAGHQETQYF. As DNA, the CDR3 is TGCGCCAGCAGCCCCCGGGGGGCGGGACATCAAGAGACCCAGTACTTC.

The chain recombines TRBV7-2 with TRBJ2-1; the D gene could be TRBD1 or TRBD2 (5 bases each). The V gene lost 1 base and the J gene lost 6 bases, with 7 bases spanning the gap. The CDR3 spans 13 residues. Germline-derived CDR1 and CDR2 are SGHTA and FQGNSA. CDR3 sequence: CASSLVRGNEQFF. In DNA form, the CDR3 reads TGTGCCAGCAGCTTAGTGAGGGGCAATGAGCAGTTCTTC.

The chain is built from TRBV15 and TRBJ2-1; the match to TRBD2 covers 11 bases. Germline trimming cut 3 bases from V and 9 bases from J; bases unmatched to any gene: 25. The CDR3 is 21 amino acids. Germline CDR1 is LNHNV and CDR2 is YYDKDF (reference sequence). The CDR3 coding sequence is TGTGCCACCAGCAGTTATGTGAACGGACTAGCGGGCGCCGGGGGGTTGGGTGAGCAGTTCTTC. This gives the protein CATSSYVNGLAGAGGLGEQFF.

The rearrangement joins TRBV10-3 to TRBJ2-7, with 7 positions matching TRBD2. Trimming removed 6 bases from V and 0 bases from J; junction bases left unmatched: 8. Germline CDR1 and CDR2: ENHRY and SYGVKD. The CDR3 consists of 15 residues. CDR3 in DNA: TGTGCCATCAGCGATCTAGCGGTGACCTCCTACGAGCAGTACTTC. Protein: CAISDLAVTSYEQYF.

The chain is built from TRBV28 and TRBJ1-2, with D maybe TRBD1 (6 bases). V lost 6 bases and J lost 8, with 19 bases in between. The CDR3 loop spans 14 amino acids. The germline V gene has CDR1 MDHEN and CDR2 SYDVKM. The CDR3 sequence is CASRGGRSGSGYTF. The DNA of the CDR3 is TGTGCCAGCAGGGGGGGCAGGTCAGGATCCGGCTACACCTTC.

The genes are TRBV28 and TRBJ2-5; 7 positions match TRBD1. Trimming cost V 5 bases and J 6 bases; bases outside gene matches: 9. The CDR3 is 14 amino acids. Germline-derived CDR1 and CDR2 are MDHEN and SYDVKM. CDR3 bases: TGTGCCAGCAGTCCCAGGACAGGAGAAAAGACCCAGTACTTC. Protein sequence: CASSPRTGEKTQYF. The full variable domain, completed using reference TRBV28 and TRBJ2-5, is DVKVTQSSRYLVKRTGEKVFLECVQDMDHENMFWYRQDPGLGLRLIYFSYDVKMKEKGDIPEGYSVSREKKERFSLILESASTNQTSMYLCASSPRTGEKTQYFGPGTRLLVL.

V gene TRBV29-1 combines with J gene TRBJ2-3, with D maybe TRBD2 (5 bases). There are 14 residues in the CDR3. The V and J ends lost 1 base and 3 bases respectively, with 11 bases between them. The germline gives CDR1 SQVTM, CDR2 ANQGSEA. CDR3 amino acids: CSVEGTEWTDTQYF. CDR3 sequence (DNA): TGCAGCGTTGAAGGGACTGAATGGACAGATACGCAGTATTTT.

A few counts support this clone. This sequence joins TRBV7-2 and TRBJ2-7; possibly TRBD1 for D (5 bases). The CDR3 totals 13 residues. Germline V gene sequence: CDR1 SGHTA, CDR2 FQGNSA. V was pared by 5 bases and J by 3 bases, with 11 bases between. The CDR3 spells CASSQTAFYEQYF. In nucleotides, the CDR3 is TGTGCCAGCAGCCAGACAGCATTCTACGAGCAGTACTTC.

The gene calls are TRBV5-4 and TRBJ2-7; 8 bases agree with TRBD1. The CDR3 spans 14 residues. The germline CDR1 and CDR2 sequences are SGHNT and YYREEE (reference sequence). V was clipped by 3 bases and J by 4 bases; unmatched bases: 6. The CDR3 sequence: CASSSRQGRYEQYF. CDR3 nucleotide sequence: TGTGCCAGCAGCTCAAGACAGGGGCGTTACGAGCAGTACTTC.

This rearrangement joins TRBV21-1 to TRBJ2-4; whether TRBD1, the table's D call, matches the DNA was not checked. TRBV21-1 corresponds to a pseudogene. The CDR3 runs to 17 residues. In DNA form, the CDR3 reads TGTGCCAGCAGCAAAGAGCCAGGGTTGCTCGCCAAAAACATTCAGTACTTC. This codes for CASSKEPGLLAKNIQYF.

This chain's CDR3 is CASSPRDFSDYGYTF. The CDR3 region has the DNA TGTGCCAGCAGCCCTAGGGACTTCTCCGATTATGGCTACACCTTC. V gene TRBV11-2 combines with J gene TRBJ1-2, with a weak D call TRBD1 (5 bases). The germline V gene encodes CDR1 SGHAT and CDR2 FQNNGV. There are 15 residues in the CDR3. V gave up 5 bases and J gave up 5 bases, with 18 bases separating them.

CDR3 amino acids: CASSFRGEQYF. CDR3 DNA: TGTGCCAGCAGCTTTAGGGGGGAGCAGTACTTC. The chain employs TRBV11-2 and TRBJ2-7; a possible D gene is TRBD1 (6 bases). Germline V gene lookup returns CDR1 SGHAT and CDR2 FQNNGV. V shed 3 bases and J shed 7 bases, with 7 bases lying between them. The CDR3 is made up of 11 amino acids.

CDR3 sequence (DNA): TGTGCCAGCAGTTATAGCCTTTACAATGAGCAGTTCTTC. Amino acid sequence: CASSYSLYNEQFF. V usage is TRBV6-6 and J usage is TRBJ2-1; D is ambiguous. The V end lost 3 bases, the J end lost 4 bases, and 7 bases lay between the germline ends. The CDR3 spans 13 residues. Per germline, CDR1 MNHNY and CDR2 SVGAGI (reference sequence).

This clone was picked up one time. The chain uses TRBV6-5 and TRBJ2-7, with 12 bases fitting TRBD2. Trimming removed 6 bases from V and 4 bases from J; junction bases left unmatched: 7. This CDR3 has 15 amino acids. CDR1 and CDR2 from the germline V gene are MNHEY and SVGAGI. The DNA of the CDR3 is TGTGCCAGCAGCCCAGGGACTAGCGGGCTGTACGAGCAGTACTTC. Translation: CASSPGTSGLYEQYF.

The V call is TRBV18, the J call TRBJ2-1, with D possibly matching TRBD1 (6 bases). V lost 2 bases to trimming and J lost 2 bases, with 16 bases between them. The CDR3 length is 17 residues. CDR1 and CDR2 from the germline V gene are KGHSH and LQKENI. Written as DNA, the CDR3 is TGTGCCAGCTCACCATGGGGGTCACAGGGTACCTACAATGAGCAGTTCTTC. Translated: CASSPWGSQGTYNEQFF. The full variable domain, completed using reference TRBV18 and TRBJ2-1, is NAGVMQNPRHLVRRRGQEARLRCSPMKGHSHVYWYRQLPEEGLKFMVYLQKENIIDESGMPKERFSAEFPKEGPSILRIQQVVRGDSAAYFCASSPWGSQGTYNEQFFGPGTRLTVL.

The count of this clone is one. The chain couples TRBV6-1 to TRBJ2-1; no clear D gene. V lost 8 bases and J 7 bases, leaving 9 bases between the germline ends. The CDR3 runs 11 residues. The germline V gene has CDR1 MNHNS and CDR2 SASEGT. Written as DNA, the CDR3 is TGTGCCAGCGTGGGTGGAAATGAGCAGTTCTTC. Translated, it gives CASVGGNEQFF.

The V call is TRBV10-3, the J call TRBJ1-1; D is unresolved. V lost 6 bases, J lost 0 bases, and 5 bases lay in between. The germline V gene encodes CDR1 ENHRY and CDR2 SYGVKD. The CDR3 totals 12 residues. Written as DNA, the CDR3 is TGTGCCATCAGGGCACTGAACACTGAAGCTTTCTTT. This sequence encodes CAIRALNTEAFF.

The rearrangement joins TRBV5-6 to TRBJ2-5, with 12 nucleotides matching TRBD1. CDR3 length: 15 amino acids. Trimming cost V 4 bases and J 5 bases; bases outside gene matches: 6. From germline, CDR1 is SGHDT and CDR2 YYEEEE. CDR3 bases: TGTGCCAGCAGCGTGGGGGACAGGGGGCGGGAGACCCAGTACTTC. Its translation: CASSVGDRGRETQYF.

The chain couples TRBV7-6 to TRBJ2-5, with 9 positions matching TRBD2. This CDR3 spans 16 amino acids. Germline CDR1 and CDR2: SGHVS and FNYEAQ. The J segment lost 1 base and the V segment lost 5 bases, leaving 8 bases of the junction unmatched. The CDR3 sequence is CASSLVSGRVQETQYF. The DNA of the CDR3 is TGTGCCAGCAGCCTCGTTAGCGGGAGAGTCCAAGAGACCCAGTACTTC.

This sequence joins TRBV28 and TRBJ2-1; 11 bases are shared with TRBD2. Germline lookup yields CDR1 MDHEN and CDR2 SYDVKM. With 5 bases clipped from V and 6 bases from J, the junction kept 6 bases outside the gene matches. This CDR3 has 15 amino acids. CDR3 sequence (DNA): TGTGCCAGCAGTCCACTAGCGGGAGCCCCCAATGAGCAGTTCTTC. Protein product: CASSPLAGAPNEQFF.

This sequence joins TRBV10-3 and TRBJ1-2; D uncertain. The CDR3 is 13 residues long. Germline V lookup: CDR1 ENHRY, CDR2 SYGVKD. Trimming stripped 0 bases from V and 12 bases from J, with 14 bases between. The DNA for the CDR3 is TGTGCCATCAGTGAGTCGAAGTTCACTGGAGACACCTTC. Protein product: CAISESKFTGDTF.

The J gene is TRBJ2-3, the V gene TRBV14; 8 bases are a match to TRBD1. CDR1 and CDR2 from the germline V gene are SGHDN and FVKESK. The CDR3 contains 13 residues. J was trimmed by 6 bases and V by 5 bases; bases with no gene match: 4. CDR3 DNA sequence: TGTGCCAGCAGCTGGACAGGGAAGGATACGCAGTATTTT. Its translation is CASSWTGKDTQYF.

V and J are TRBV9 and TRBJ1-2; the match to TRBD1 covers 7 bases. Germline CDR1 and CDR2: SGDLS and YYNGEE. J was trimmed by 4 bases and V by 3 bases; bases with no gene match: 12. The CDR3 has 16 residues. The CDR3 protein is CASSAPGRQGGYGYTF. CDR3 bases: TGTGCCAGCAGCGCCCCCGGTCGACAGGGCGGCTATGGCTACACCTTC. Full variable domain (rest looked up from reference TRBV9 and TRBJ1-2): DSGVTQTPKHLITATGQRVTLRCSPRSGDLSVYWYQQSLDQGLQFLIQYYNGEERAKGNILERFSAQQFPDLHSELNLSSLELGDSALYFCASSAPGRQGGYGYTFGSGTRLTVV.

This clone has just a few counts. This rearrangement joins TRBV7-2 to TRBJ1-2; D gene uncertain. Trimming left V 4 bases short and J 12 bases short, with 15 bases between. Germline V gene data show CDR1 as SGHTA and CDR2 as FQGNSA. This CDR3 comprises 12 residues. CDR3: CASSSSLADDTF. The CDR3 DNA follows: TGTGCCAGCAGCTCCTCCTTGGCAGACGACACCTTC.

This chain connects TRBV2 to TRBJ2-5, with D perhaps given as TRBD1 or TRBD2 (6 bases each). The CDR3 has 12 residues. The germline CDR1 and CDR2 sequences are SNHLY and FYNNEI. Trimming took 5 bases from V and 5 from J, leaving 9 bases between them. The DNA of the CDR3 is TGTGCCAGCAGTACAGGGAGGGAGACCCAGTACTTC. This sequence encodes CASSTGRETQYF. Variable domain in full (rest from reference TRBV2 and TRBJ2-5): EPEVTQTPSHQVTQMGQEVILRCVPISNHLYFYWYRQILGQKVEFLVSFYNNEISEKSEIFDDQFSVERPDGSNFTLKIRSTKLEDSAMYFCASSTGRETQYFGPGTRLLVL.

The rearrangement uses TRBV7-8 and TRBJ2-1; 8 bases fit TRBD2. CDR3 size: 16 residues. The germline CDR1 and CDR2 sequences are SGHVS and FQNEAQ. Trimming took 5 bases from V and 5 from J; bases not matched to a gene: 11. CDR3 in DNA: TGTGCCAGCAGCCCCGGAGTAGTAGCGGGACACAATGAGCAGTTCTTC. Translating gives CASSPGVVAGHNEQFF.

The gene calls are TRBV19 and TRBJ1-3; TRBD1 might be the D (5 bases). The CDR3 is made up of 13 amino acids. Germline CDR1 is LNHDA and CDR2 is SQIVND (reference sequence). Trimming cost V 7 bases and J 0 bases, with 7 bases left between them. Here the CDR3 reads CASNGHSGNTIYF. In DNA, the CDR3 is TGTGCCAGTAACGGACACTCTGGAAACACCATATATTTT.

This rearrangement joins TRBV10-3 to TRBJ2-1; D gene unclear. The CDR3 loop spans 13 amino acids. CDR1 is ENHRY, CDR2 SYGVKD, per germline. Trimming left V 8 bases short and J 2 bases short, with 10 bases between. CDR3 loop: CAIAAGTYNEQFF. The CDR3 DNA sequence: TGTGCCATCGCGGCAGGCACCTACAATGAGCAGTTCTTC.

V and J are TRBV7-3 and TRBJ2-1; a possible D gene is TRBD2 (6 bases). The germline CDR1 and CDR2 sequences are SGHTA and FQGTGA. Trimming stripped 0 bases from V and 10 bases from J, with 19 bases between. The CDR3 has 16 amino acids. The CDR3 bases are TGTGCCAGCAGCTTAACCGGAGGGAGTGATTCCCCGGAGCAGTTCTTC. As protein: CASSLTGGSDSPEQFF. The whole variable domain, filled in from reference TRBV7-3 and TRBJ2-1, reads GAGVSQTPSNKVTEKGKYVELRCDPISGHTALYWYRQSLGQGPEFLIYFQGTGAADDSGLPNDRFFAVRPEGSVSTLKIQRTERGDSAVYLCASSLTGGSDSPEQFFGPGTRLTVL.